One and the same sample provided the 17 T cell receptor beta chains below, sequenced in a study of response to subunit inactivated influenza vaccine. TCRdb re-derived calls from the RT-PCR reads in MiXCR, one entry per CDR3 protein. The table lists 540,000 or so distinct CDR3 sequences, 13% of them singletons. The starting material was PBMCs from blood, obtained roughly 6 weeks after vaccination. These receptors were obtained from a man aged 45-65 years who received an inactivated influenza vaccine.

In its sample, this clonotype was seen a few times. This chain connects TRBV4-1 to TRBJ1-2, with D perhaps TRBD1 (5 bases). The length of the CDR3 is 15 residues. Trimming stripped 1 base from V and 7 bases from J, with 16 bases between. The V gene's germline CDR1 is MGHRA and CDR2 YSYEKL. CDR3 nucleotide sequence: TGCGCCAGCAGCCAAGCCGGACATTTCCTCGGTGGCTACACCTTC. Translation gives CASSQAGHFLGGYTF.

This clonotype appeared a few times. The rearrangement links TRBV5-1 to TRBJ2-1, with D perhaps TRBD2 (6 bases). The CDR3 consists of 15 residues. Deletions cut 4 bases from V and 0 bases from J, with 11 bases between. From germline, CDR1 is SGHRS and CDR2 YFSETQ. The CDR3 nucleotides are TGCGCCAGCAGCCGCGGGACGGTCTCCTACAATGAGCAGTTCTTC. Translating it yields CASSRGTVSYNEQFF. The entire variable domain, with the rest obtained from reference TRBV5-1 and TRBJ2-1, is as follows: KAGVTQTPRYLIKTRGQQVTLSCSPISGHRSVSWYQQTPGQGLQFLFEYFSETQRNKGNFPGRFSGRQFSNSRSEMNVSTLELGDSALYLCASSRGTVSYNEQFFGPGTRLTVL.

This clonotype was seen many times. The chain combines TRBV12-3 or TRBV12-4 with TRBJ1-1; 8 bases match TRBD1. This CDR3 has 15 amino acids. Trimming at V came to 4 bases and at J to 0 bases, leaving 4 bases not matched to a gene. The DNA for the CDR3 is TGTGCCAGCAGTTCGGGGACAGGTTTGAACACTGAAGCTTTCTTT. It translates to CASSSGTGLNTEAFF.

This chain uses TRBV6-5 with TRBJ2-5; TRBD2 matches 11 bases. Unmatched junction bases numbered 6, after V lost 3 bases and J lost 3 bases. This CDR3 is 16 amino acids long. CDR1 MNHEY and CDR2 SVGAGI come from the germline V gene. The CDR3 reads CASSYLSGLAEETQYF. CDR3 DNA: TGTGCCAGCAGTTATCTATCGGGACTAGCGGAAGAGACCCAGTACTTC.

This clonotype showed up many times. This chain joins TRBV6-1 and TRBJ2-7; 9 bases map to TRBD1. V lost 5 bases, J lost 3 bases, and 5 bases stayed unmatched. CDR1 is MNHNS, CDR2 SASEGT, per germline. This CDR3 region has 14 residues. CDR3 sequence reads: CASSQGQGLYEQYF. The CDR3 DNA reads as TGTGCCAGCAGTCAGGGACAGGGCCTCTACGAGCAGTACTTC.

This rearrangement joins TRBV5-4 to TRBJ2-3, with 9 positions matching TRBD1. Trimming took 6 bases from V and 4 from J; bases not matched to a gene: 12. The CDR3 has 16 residues. Germline CDR1 is SGHNT and CDR2 is YYREEE (reference sequence). CDR3 protein: CASNNVGQGIADTQYF. For the CDR3, the DNA is TGTGCCAGCAACAACGTCGGACAGGGGATTGCAGATACGCAGTATTTT.

The sample holds many counts of this clonotype. The chain has TRBV5-4 and TRBJ1-2, with TRBD1 as a possible D gene (5 bases). CDR3 length: 14 amino acids. Trimming shortened V by 3 bases and J by 0 bases, and 9 bases separated the two germline ends. Germline V gene sequence: CDR1 SGHNT, CDR2 YYREEE (reference sequence). The CDR3 sequence is CASSSGRTNYGYTF. In nucleotides, the CDR3 is TGTGCCAGCAGCTCGGGACGGACTAACTATGGCTACACCTTC.

The table lists this clonotype with a few counts. The rearrangement uses TRBV10-3 and TRBJ2-1; 11 bases line up with TRBD1. Unmatched junction bases numbered 10, after V lost 1 base and J lost 8 bases. This CDR3 is 17 amino acids long. Looked up from germline, CDR1 is ENHRY and CDR2 is SYGVKD. CDR3 protein: CAISEWLPGQGEDEQFF. The DNA for the CDR3 is TGTGCCATCAGTGAGTGGCTCCCGGGACAGGGGGAAGATGAGCAGTTCTTC.

V gene TRBV12-3 or TRBV12-4 combines with J gene TRBJ1-1; tentatively, D is TRBD1 (6 bases). Trimming removed 3 bases at V and 5 bases at J, with 13 bases between. This CDR3 is built from 14 residues. CDR3 amino acids: CASSFGGPGTEAFF. CDR3 sequence (DNA): TGTGCCAGCAGTTTCGGGGGGCCGGGGACTGAAGCTTTCTTT.

The chain links TRBV10-3 to TRBJ2-5; possible D gene TRBD2, 5 bases. CDR1 is ENHRY, CDR2 SYGVKD, per germline. The V and J ends lost 2 bases and 7 bases respectively, with 14 bases between them. The CDR3 extends over 14 amino acids. This chain's CDR3 is CAISEVAAGRTQYF. The CDR3 nucleotides read TGTGCCATCAGTGAGGTTGCGGCTGGGAGGACCCAGTACTTC.

A few counts support this clonotype. The J gene is TRBJ2-2, the V gene TRBV15; D ambiguous. The V and J ends lost 0 bases and 5 bases respectively, with 13 bases between them. The CDR3 is 16 residues long. CDR1 is LNHNV, CDR2 YYDKDF, per germline (reference sequence). The CDR3 spells CATSRDQVAITGELFF. CDR3 nucleotide sequence: TGTGCCACCAGCAGAGACCAGGTCGCCATTACCGGGGAGCTGTTTTTT.

This sequence joins TRBV7-2 and TRBJ2-2; a weak D match, TRBD2 (5 bases). V shed 8 bases and J shed 8 bases, with 21 bases lying between them. This CDR3 is 15 amino acids long. Germline CDR1 reads SGHTA; CDR2 reads FQGNSA. The CDR3 spells CASSNIAILAGELFF. The CDR3 DNA is TGTGCCAGCTCAAACATCGCCATCTTAGCGGGGGAGCTGTTTTTT.

Written as DNA, the CDR3 is TGTGCCAGCAGCCCCTGGAGGGGTCCTAGCACAGATACGCAGTATTTT. This sequence encodes CASSPWRGPSTDTQYF. The V call is TRBV11-2, the J call TRBJ2-3; a possible D gene is TRBD2 (6 bases). This CDR3 comprises 16 residues. CDR1 and CDR2 (germline): SGHAT, FQNNGV. Between the trimmed V and J ends, which lost 5 bases and 0 bases, there was a span of 15 bases.

Of note for this clonotype: With a much larger clone just one base away, this may be a read error. The rearrangement uses TRBV12-3 or TRBV12-4 and TRBJ2-4; D gene ambiguous. The CDR3 is 16 residues long. V lost 10 bases and J lost 0, with 19 bases in between. The CDR3 sequence: CAISTIQSRAKNIQYF. The CDR3 bases are TGTGCCATCAGCACTATCCAGTCCAGAGCCAAAAACATTCAGTACTTC.

This chain connects TRBV7-2 to TRBJ2-7; 8 bases map to TRBD1. The junction had 7 bases not matched to a gene; V was cut back by 2 bases and J by 4 bases. Germline CDR1 and CDR2: SGHTA and FQGNSA. The CDR3 runs 15 residues. CDR3 in amino acids: CASSLMGQAIYEQYF. The DNA for the CDR3 is TGTGCCAGCAGCTTAATGGGACAGGCAATTTACGAGCAGTACTTC.

This clonotype was found many times. The chain is built from TRBV10-3 and TRBJ2-1, with 7 bases fitting TRBD1. V was clipped by 2 bases and J by 6 bases; unmatched bases: 10. The CDR3 sequence is 16 residues long. Germline V gene sequence: CDR1 ENHRY, CDR2 SYGVKD. The DNA for the CDR3 is TGTGCCATCAGTGAGCTTAACAGGGGTTTAGCCAATGAGCAGTTCTTC. This sequence encodes CAISELNRGLANEQFF.

This clonotype has only a few counts. V and J are TRBV27 and TRBJ1-1; tentative D call: TRBD1 (6 bases). Looked up from germline, CDR1 is MNHEY and CDR2 is SMNVEV (reference sequence). The ends were cut back, 6 bases at V and 1 base at J, with 18 bases in the middle. CDR3 size: 16 residues. Here the CDR3 reads CASSPLAGTQNTEAFF. CDR3 nucleotides: TGTGCCAGCAGCCCCCTAGCCGGGACACAGAACACTGAAGCTTTCTTT.